The 12 T cell receptor beta chains below all came from one sample that was sequenced in a study of blood T cell repertoires in COVID-19. Measured with immunoSEQ multiplex PCR; TCRdb has only the in-frame clones, and not every one. The sample has some 240,000 clones; 70% to 85% are singletons. Source material: peripheral blood. All receptors come from an elderly woman with acute or convalescent COVID-19.

The rearrangement joins TRBV3-1 (or the pseudogene TRBV3-2) to TRBJ1-2, with 8 nucleotides matching TRBD1. This CDR3 is 15 amino acids long. The junction had 8 bases not matched to a gene; V was cut back by 5 bases and J by 3 bases. In germline, CDR1 is LGHDT, CDR2 YNNKEL (reference sequence). Here the CDR3 DNA reads TGTGCCAGCAGCTGGCGGGACAGGAATTACTATGGCTACACCTTC. Protein: CASSWRDRNYYGYTF.

The V call is TRBV27, the J call TRBJ2-7; 7 bases match TRBD1. This CDR3 has 15 residues. V dropped 5 bases and J dropped 1; count of bases not matched to a gene: 8. Germline V gene data show CDR1 as MNHEY and CDR2 as SMNVEV (reference sequence). DNA for the CDR3: TGTGCCAGCAGTCCAAAGGGGGCCGGATCCTACGAGCAGTACTTC. It encodes CASSPKGAGSYEQYF.

A remark on this clone: Within the sample, other DNA sequences also encode this same CDR3. The chain carries TRBV5-4 and TRBJ1-6; a weak D match, TRBD1 (6 bases). Between the trimmed V and J ends, which lost 0 bases and 6 bases, there was a span of 7 bases. CDR1 is SGHNT and CDR2 is YYREEE in the germline V gene (reference sequence). The CDR3 contains 14 residues. The CDR3 sequence: CASSLEQGNSPLHF. CDR3 in DNA: TGTGCCAGCAGCTTGGAACAGGGTAATTCACCCCTCCACTTT.

The chain uses TRBV9 and TRBJ2-1; possibly TRBD2 for D (6 bases). The V end was cut by 3 bases, the J end by 6 bases, with 10 bases between. Germline CDR1 is SGDLS and CDR2 is YYNGEE. The CDR3 totals 13 residues. The CDR3 sequence is CASSGPGLNEQFF. CDR3 nucleotides: TGTGCCAGCAGCGGACCGGGACTCAATGAGCAGTTCTTC.

This chain uses TRBV7-2 with TRBJ2-7, with 8 bases fitting TRBD1. V trimming: 2 bases; J trimming: 5 bases; junction bases outside the gene matches: 8. Germline CDR1 reads SGHTA; CDR2 reads FQGNSA. This CDR3 is built from 15 residues. The CDR3 DNA reads as TGTGCCAGCAGCTTAAAACAGGGGGGATACGACGAGCAGTACTTC. It codes for CASSLKQGGYDEQYF.

This chain links TRBV12-3 or TRBV12-4 with TRBJ1-5, with unresolved D. V shed 2 bases and J shed 4 bases, with 3 bases lying between them. CDR3 size: 12 residues. DNA for the CDR3: TGTGCCAGCAGTTTACCTAATCAGCCCCAGCATTTT. It codes for CASSLPNQPQHF.

A note on this clone: The sample carries other DNA sequences with the same CDR3. The V and J genes are TRBV6-5 and TRBJ1-1; D ambiguous. CDR3 length: 13 residues. Deletions cut 3 bases from V and 1 base from J, with 6 bases between. From germline, CDR1 is MNHEY and CDR2 SVGAGI. The CDR3 loop reads CASSYPGNTEAFF. The DNA of the CDR3 is TGTGCCAGCAGTTATCCCGGGAACACTGAAGCTTTCTTT.

This CDR3 reads CASSRRDTGVSTEAFF. In nucleotides, the CDR3 is TGTGCCAGCTCAAGACGGGACACCGGGGTAAGCACTGAAGCTTTCTTT. This chain joins TRBV18 and TRBJ1-1; D may be TRBD1 (6 bases). This CDR3 is 16 amino acids long. Germline V gene data show CDR1 as KGHSH and CDR2 as LQKENI. Trimming removed 5 bases from V and 4 bases from J, with 20 bases in between.

This chain uses TRBV6-5 with TRBJ2-5; D is ambiguous. Trimming removed 8 bases at V and 2 bases at J, with 15 bases between. Germline CDR1 is MNHEY and CDR2 is SVGAGI. CDR3 length: 14 amino acids. The CDR3 bases are TGTGCCAGCCGCCCAGTCGGGTTGCAAGAGACCCAGTACTTC. This sequence encodes CASRPVGLQETQYF.

This clone came up a few times. V and J are TRBV9 and TRBJ2-2, with no clear D. The V gene lost 3 bases and the J gene lost 1 base, with 4 bases spanning the gap. The germline gives CDR1 SGDLS, CDR2 YYNGEE. The CDR3 sequence is 13 residues long. The CDR3 loop is CASSAQNTGELFF. Written as DNA, the CDR3 is TGTGCCAGCAGCGCCCAGAACACCGGGGAGCTGTTTTTT. Based on the CDR3 plus reference TRBV9 and TRBJ2-2, the full variable domain is DSGVTQTPKHLITATGQRVTLRCSPRSGDLSVYWYQQSLDQGLQFLIQYYNGEERAKGNILERFSAQQFPDLHSELNLSSLELGDSALYFCASSAQNTGELFFGEGSRLTVL.

The chain couples TRBV29-1 to TRBJ2-7; 7 bases line up with TRBD2. The germline V gene has CDR1 SQVTM and CDR2 ANQGSEA. CDR3 length: 13 amino acids. CDR3 loop: CITTLGAGVEQYF. CDR3 DNA: TGCATCACCACCCTTGGGGCGGGGGTAGAGCAGTACTTC.

The chain has TRBV2 and TRBJ1-5; 9 bases map to TRBD1. V trimming: 7 bases; J trimming: 0 bases; junction bases outside the gene matches: 7. This CDR3 spans 16 amino acids. Germline V gives CDR1 SNHLY, CDR2 FYNNEI. The CDR3 bases are TGTGCCAGCACCTTCGGACAGGGGTATAGCAATCAGCCCCAGCATTTT. This gives the protein CASTFGQGYSNQPQHF.